This record covers a single T cell receptor beta chain. The entry originates in a study of blood T cell repertoires in COVID-19. CDR1 and CDR2 from the germline V gene are SGHAT and FQNNGV. The V end was cut by 3 bases, the J end by 5 bases, with 16 bases between. The CDR3 length is 15 residues. This table comes from immunoSEQ multiplex PCR, and its TCRdb copy is limited to in-frame clones, with some not included. This table has hundreds of thousands of clones, approximately 86% appearing once. The specimen was peripheral blood. This chain connects TRBV11-2 to TRBJ2-5; tentative D call: TRBD2 (6 bases). This TCR derives from a woman in her seventies with COVID-19, enrolled during active disease. CDR3 in amino acids: CASSFSASAMETQYF. As DNA, the CDR3 is TGTGCCAGCAGCTTTAGCGCTAGCGCGATGGAGACCCAGTACTTC.